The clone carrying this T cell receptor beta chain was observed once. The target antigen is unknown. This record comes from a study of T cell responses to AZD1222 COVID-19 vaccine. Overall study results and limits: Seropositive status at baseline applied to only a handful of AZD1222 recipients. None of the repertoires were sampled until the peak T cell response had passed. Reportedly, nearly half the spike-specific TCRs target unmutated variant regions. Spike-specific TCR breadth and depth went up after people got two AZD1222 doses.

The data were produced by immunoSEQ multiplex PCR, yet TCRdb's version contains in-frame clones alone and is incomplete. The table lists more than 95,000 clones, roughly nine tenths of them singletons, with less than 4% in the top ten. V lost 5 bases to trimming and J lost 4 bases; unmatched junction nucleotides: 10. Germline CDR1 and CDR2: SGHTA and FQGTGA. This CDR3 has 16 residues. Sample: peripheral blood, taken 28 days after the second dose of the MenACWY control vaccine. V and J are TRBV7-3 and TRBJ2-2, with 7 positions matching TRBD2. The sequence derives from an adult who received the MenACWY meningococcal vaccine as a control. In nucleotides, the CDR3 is TGTGCCAGCAGCACGCCGACTAGCTTGGGCACCGGGGAGCTGTTTTTT. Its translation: CASSTPTSLGTGELFF.